Below are 17 T cell receptor beta chains sequenced from a single sample in a study of technical replicates of blood from several donors. Produced via immunoSEQ multiplex PCR; TCRdb's table is partial and in-frame only. The profile shows more than 70,000 clones, approximately 90% of them singletons. The sequencing input was T cells isolated from PBMCs. Receptor source: a human donor in good health.

The chain employs TRBV2 and TRBJ1-4; 7 bases match TRBD1. The V and J ends lost 4 bases and 6 bases, in that order; junction bases with no gene match: 8. The length of the CDR3 is 15 residues. Germline V CDR1 and CDR2: SNHLY, FYNNEI. The CDR3 protein is CASSVRDSLDEKLFF. The CDR3 nucleotides read TGTGCCAGCAGTGTCAGGGACAGTCTTGATGAAAAACTGTTTTTT.

This chain uses TRBV2 with TRBJ1-5, with D perhaps matching TRBD1 (5 bases). The CDR3 runs 12 residues. The ends were cut back, 6 bases at V and 5 bases at J, with 8 bases in the middle. Germline V gene data show CDR1 as SNHLY and CDR2 as FYNNEI. CDR3 DNA sequence: TGTGCCAGCAGGTGGGGGGATCAGCCCCAGCATTTT. Protein sequence: CASRWGDQPQHF.

The chain is built from TRBV15 and TRBJ1-1; TRBD1 matches at 9 bases. The ends lost 0 bases at V and 3 bases at J; junction bases unmatched: 5. The CDR3 has 16 residues. Germline V lookup: CDR1 LNHNV, CDR2 YYDKDF (reference sequence). The CDR3 region is CATSRDYRDRDTEAFF. CDR3 coding DNA: TGTGCCACCAGCAGAGATTATCGGGACAGGGACACTGAAGCTTTCTTT.

CDR3 loop: CSVEDQGRGREQYF. In DNA, the CDR3 is TGCAGCGTTGAAGATCAGGGAAGGGGCAGGGAGCAGTACTTC. The rearrangement joins TRBV29-1 to TRBJ2-7, with D tentatively TRBD1 (5 bases). Germline CDR1 is SQVTM and CDR2 is ANQGSEA. Deletions cut 0 bases from V and 7 bases from J, with 16 bases between. This CDR3 contains 14 residues.

The chain links TRBV27 to TRBJ2-1; 10 nucleotides match TRBD2. Germline V gene sequence: CDR1 MNHEY, CDR2 SMNVEV (reference sequence). The CDR3 sequence is 14 residues long. V dropped 6 bases and J dropped 6; count of bases not matched to a gene: 5. The CDR3 reads CASSPGLAFNEQFF. The CDR3 nucleotides read TGTGCCAGCAGCCCGGGACTAGCGTTCAATGAGCAGTTCTTC.

This sequence joins TRBV10-3 and TRBJ2-4, with a possible D match to TRBD1 (6 bases). Germline assignment: CDR1 ENHRY and CDR2 SYGVKD. V was clipped by 9 bases and J by 6 bases, with 15 bases between them. The CDR3 has 13 amino acids. The CDR3 DNA sequence: TGTGCCATAAGCAACACAGGGACAAACATTCAGTACTTC. Residues: CAISNTGTNIQYF.

The V call is TRBV19, the J call TRBJ1-4; 8 bases are a match to TRBD1. With 7 bases clipped from V and 8 bases from J, the junction kept 9 bases outside the gene matches. Germline V gene data show CDR1 as LNHDA and CDR2 as SQIVND (reference sequence). The CDR3 totals 14 residues. Written as DNA, the CDR3 is TGTGCCAGTAAACTGACAGGGGACGAGGAAAAACTGTTTTTT. Amino acids: CASKLTGDEEKLFF. The full variable domain, with the rest looked up from reference TRBV19 and TRBJ1-4, is DGGITQSPKYLFRKEGQNVTLSCEQNLNHDAMYWYRQDPGQGLRLIYYSQIVNDFQKGDIAEGYSVSREKKESFPLTVTSAQKNPTAFYLCASKLTGDEEKLFFGSGTQLSVL.

This clone was seen only once. The chain couples TRBV5-1 to TRBJ1-5; 9 nucleotides line up with TRBD1. This CDR3 contains 14 residues. Trimming at V came to 3 bases and at J to 4 bases, leaving 2 bases not matched to a gene. Germline CDR1 and CDR2: SGHRS and YFSETQ. The CDR3 region is CASSSTGGNQPQHF. CDR3 sequence (DNA): TGCGCCAGCAGCTCGACAGGGGGAAATCAGCCCCAGCATTTT.

The V gene is TRBV19, the J gene TRBJ1-2; D perhaps matches TRBD1 (6 bases). V was pared by 6 bases and J by 7 bases, with 21 bases between. Germline V CDR1 and CDR2: LNHDA, SQIVND (reference sequence). This CDR3 has 15 amino acids. CDR3 protein: CASRSNYGTRSGYTF. The DNA of the CDR3 is TGTGCCAGTAGGTCTAACTACGGGACAAGATCTGGCTACACCTTC.

The rearrangement joins TRBV25-1 to TRBJ2-1; maybe TRBD2 (7 bases). CDR3 length: 18 amino acids. Germline CDR1 reads MGHDK; CDR2 reads SYGVNS. Deletions cut 1 base from V and 2 bases from J, with 18 bases between. CDR3 residues: CASSEWGGGRNTYNEQFF. The CDR3 DNA is TGTGCCAGCAGTGAATGGGGAGGGGGGCGGAATACCTACAATGAGCAGTTCTTC. Supplemented by reference TRBV25-1 and TRBJ2-1, the full variable domain reads EADIYQTPRYLVIGTGKKITLECSQTMGHDKMYWYQQDPGMELHLIHYSYGVNSTEKGDLSSESTVSRIRTEHFPLTLESARPSHTSQYLCASSEWGGGRNTYNEQFFGPGTRLTVL.

The V call is TRBV7-2, the J call TRBJ2-5, with 7 bases identical to TRBD1. The ends lost 1 base at V and 4 bases at J; junction bases unmatched: 6. Germline V gives CDR1 SGHTA, CDR2 FQGNSA. The CDR3 loop spans 15 amino acids. This chain's CDR3 is CASSLGQGRRETQYF. CDR3 DNA: TGTGCCAGCAGCTTAGGACAGGGACGGAGAGAGACCCAGTACTTC.

This sequence joins TRBV5-5 and TRBJ1-4, with D uncertain. Trimming stripped 5 bases from V and 0 bases from J, with 11 bases between. This CDR3 is built from 15 residues. Germline-derived CDR1 and CDR2 are SGHKS and YYEKEE (reference sequence). The CDR3 region has the DNA TGTGCCAGCAGGTTCGTGACTGCAACTAATGAAAAACTGTTTTTT. As protein: CASRFVTATNEKLFF.

The V gene is TRBV7-9, the J gene TRBJ2-1; D possibly corresponds to TRBD1 (6 bases). Trimming took off 5 bases at V and 15 bases at J, with 20 bases between the two ends. The CDR3 extends over 13 amino acids. Looked up from germline, CDR1 is SEHNR and CDR2 is FQNEAQ (reference sequence). The CDR3 here is CASSLRTDYLMFF. In nucleotides, the CDR3 is TGTGCCAGCAGCCTAAGGACAGATTATCTGATGTTCTTC.

The V and J genes are TRBV5-6 and TRBJ2-7; a weak D match, TRBD1 (6 bases). V was trimmed by 5 bases and J by 2 bases, leaving 17 bases between them. The CDR3 covers 15 residues. Germline V CDR1 and CDR2: SGHDT, YYEEEE. The CDR3 coding sequence is TGTGCCAGCAGTCTCGAGACGGACAGAGCCTACGAGCAGTACTTC. Translation gives CASSLETDRAYEQYF. Variable domain in full (rest from reference TRBV5-6 and TRBJ2-7): DAGVTQSPTHLIKTRGQQVTLRCSPKSGHDTVSWYQQALGQGPQFIFQYYEEEERQRGNFPDRFSGHQFPNYSSELNVNALLLGDSALYLCASSLETDRAYEQYFGPGTRLTVT.

This sequence joins TRBV10-3 and TRBJ2-1; 8 bases fit TRBD1. The CDR3 totals 14 residues. CDR1 is ENHRY and CDR2 is SYGVKD in the germline V gene. Germline trimming cut 0 bases from V and 8 bases from J; bases unmatched to any gene: 3. CDR3 protein: CAISESAGGHEQFF. In nucleotides, the CDR3 is TGTGCCATCAGTGAGTCCGCAGGGGGCCATGAGCAGTTCTTC.

The chain carries TRBV5-1 and TRBJ1-1; 7 bases are a match to TRBD1. After removal of 4 bases from V and 3 bases from J, the junction contained 6 bases not matched to a gene. The CDR3 runs 14 residues. Germline V gene lookup returns CDR1 SGHRS and CDR2 YFSETQ. This CDR3 reads CASSQTGSDTEAFF. The CDR3 DNA reads as TGCGCCAGCAGCCAGACAGGGTCGGACACTGAAGCTTTCTTT.

This clone has only a few counts. V gene TRBV7-6 combines with J gene TRBJ2-3; 8 bases agree with TRBD2. Germline V gives CDR1 SGHVS, CDR2 FNYEAQ. The CDR3 has 16 residues. The V segment lost 1 base and the J segment 7 bases; nucleotides outside the gene matches: 10. CDR3 amino acids: CASSLVSSGDLNTQYF. The CDR3 bases are TGTGCCAGCAGCTTAGTCAGTAGCGGGGACCTGAATACGCAGTATTTT. Complete variable domain (other parts from reference TRBV7-6 and TRBJ2-3): GAGVSQSPRYKVTKRGQDVALRCDPISGHVSLYWYRQALGQGPEFLTYFNYEAQQDKSGLPNDRFSAERPEGSISTLTIQRTEQRDSAMYRCASSLVSSGDLNTQYFGPGTRLTVL.